The rows below give T cell receptor beta chains drawn from one sample of a study of patients and donors after allogeneic stem cell transplantation. TCRdb redid the calling of the RT-PCR reads with MiXCR, one entry per CDR3 protein. The table records about a million distinct CDR3 sequences, roughly 18% of them present only once. Sequenced material: blood, either unsorted or a sorted T cell fraction (not recorded which). Receptors were obtained from a human donor who was either an allogeneic HSCT recipient or a stem cell or donor lymphocyte infusion donor (not recorded which). It is not recorded whose cells these are; they may come from a transplant donor. Both conserved end residues are part of each CDR3. A D gene is named only where the DNA matches it firmly. Clone size is stated in some rows and not others, as once, few, many or a class when expanded.

V gene: TRBV11-2
clone size: .
D gene: .
J gene: TRBJ1-4
CDR3 protein: CASSLVDSLYEKLFF
CDR3 DNA: TGTGCCAGCAGCTTAGTGGACAGCCTATATGAAAAACTGTTTTTT

V gene: TRBV11-2
clone size: few
D gene: .
J gene: TRBJ2-3
CDR3 protein: CASSGLPRADTQYF
CDR3 DNA: TGTGCCAGCAGCGGACTCCCTAGGGCAGATACGCAGTATTTT

V gene: TRBV29-1
clone size: .
D gene: .
J gene: TRBJ1-1
CDR3 protein: CSVGASAEAFF
CDR3 DNA: TGCAGCGTTGGGGCAAGTGCCGAAGCTTTCTTT

V gene: TRBV11-2
clone size: few
D gene: .
J gene: TRBJ2-5
CDR3 protein: CASSQSPKETQYF
CDR3 DNA: TGTGCCAGCAGCCAGTCACCCAAAGAGACCCAGTACTTC

V gene: TRBV20-1
clone size: few
D gene: .
J gene: TRBJ1-2
CDR3 protein: CSATGVPYRGYTF
CDR3 DNA: TGCAGTGCAACGGGGGTTCCCTATAGAGGCTACACCTTC

V gene: TRBV27
clone size: .
D gene: TRBD2
J gene: TRBJ2-1
CDR3 protein: CASSLQRDAEQFF
CDR3 DNA: TGTGCCAGCAGTCTCCAGCGGGACGCTGAGCAGTTCTTC

V gene: TRBV29-1
clone size: .
D gene: .
J gene: TRBJ1-2
CDR3 protein: CSVRPLRDGYTF
CDR3 DNA: TGCAGCGTTCGCCCTCTACGGGATGGCTACACCTTC

V gene: TRBV29-1
clone size: .
D gene: .
J gene: TRBJ2-7
CDR3 protein: CSVWRGRAGEQYF
CDR3 DNA: TGCAGCGTCTGGAGGGGGCGCGCAGGCGAGCAGTACTTC

V gene: TRBV19
clone size: .
D gene: TRBD1
J gene: TRBJ2-4
CDR3 protein: CASSTGQGALGNIQYF
CDR3 DNA: TGTGCCAGTAGTACAGGACAGGGGGCGCTGGGAAACATTCAGTACTTC

V gene: TRBV20-1
clone size: .
D gene: TRBD2
J gene: TRBJ2-5
CDR3 protein: CSAASGAQETQYF
CDR3 DNA: TGCAGTGCTGCAAGCGGGGCCCAAGAGACCCAGTACTTC

V gene: TRBV20-1
clone size: .
D gene: TRBD1
J gene: TRBJ1-4
CDR3 protein: CSAAGTDEKLFF
CDR3 DNA: TGCAGTGCAGCCGGGACAGACGAAAAACTGTTTTTT

V gene: TRBV3-1
clone size: few
D gene: TRBD2
J gene: TRBJ2-7
CDR3 protein: CASSQGGLGSYEQYF
CDR3 DNA: TGTGCCAGCAGCCAAGGGGGACTAGGTTCCTACGAGCAGTACTTC

V gene: TRBV6-1
clone size: .
D gene: .
J gene: TRBJ1-6
CDR3 protein: CATRFGQAYNSPLHF
CDR3 DNA: TGTGCCACCCGTTTTGGGCAGGCCTATAATTCACCCCTCCACTTT

V gene: TRBV3-1
clone size: .
D gene: .
J gene: TRBJ2-7
CDR3 protein: CASSQWGGSAYEQYF
CDR3 DNA: TGTGCCAGCAGCCAGTGGGGAGGTTCGGCCTACGAGCAGTACTTC

V gene: TRBV12-3/TRBV12-4
clone size: .
D gene: .
J gene: TRBJ2-7
CDR3 protein: CASSLARGLPYEQYF
CDR3 DNA: TGTGCCAGCAGTTTAGCGCGGGGGCTGCCATACGAGCAGTACTTC

V gene: TRBV7-2
clone size: .
D gene: .
J gene: TRBJ1-1
CDR3 protein: CASSLRFVNTEAFF
CDR3 DNA: TGTGCCAGCAGCTTACGATTTGTTAACACTGAAGCTTTCTTT

V gene: TRBV6-1
clone size: .
D gene: TRBD2
J gene: TRBJ2-1
CDR3 protein: CASSQTSGGAYNEQFF
CDR3 DNA: TGTGCCAGCAGCCAGACTAGCGGGGGGGCCTACAATGAGCAGTTCTTC

V gene: TRBV7-6
clone size: .
D gene: TRBD2
J gene: TRBJ2-1
CDR3 protein: CASSPTSGSYSEQFF
CDR3 DNA: TGTGCCAGCAGCCCTACTAGCGGGTCGTACAGTGAGCAGTTCTTC

V gene: TRBV20-1
clone size: few
D gene: .
J gene: TRBJ1-1
CDR3 protein: CSAQGLGAFF
CDR3 DNA: TGCAGTGCTCAGGGACTTGGAGCTTTCTTT

V gene: TRBV24-1
clone size: few
D gene: .
J gene: TRBJ2-6
CDR3 protein: CATSVRDSGANVLTF
CDR3 DNA: TGTGCCACCAGTGTCAGGGATTCTGGGGCCAACGTCCTGACTTTC

V gene: TRBV11-2
clone size: .
D gene: .
J gene: TRBJ1-1
CDR3 protein: CASSLDQGVTEAFF
CDR3 DNA: TGTGCCAGCAGCTTAGATCAGGGAGTAACTGAAGCTTTCTTT

V gene: TRBV3-1
clone size: .
D gene: TRBD1
J gene: TRBJ1-6
CDR3 protein: CASSDENRGSPLHF
CDR3 DNA: TGTGCCAGCAGCGACGAGAACAGGGGTTCACCCCTCCACTTT

V gene: TRBV20-1
clone size: few
D gene: TRBD1
J gene: TRBJ2-7
CDR3 protein: CSARRQGVVYEQYF
CDR3 DNA: TGCAGTGCCCGTCGACAGGGTGTTGTGTACGAGCAGTACTTC

V gene: TRBV7-8
clone size: many
D gene: TRBD1
J gene: TRBJ2-7
CDR3 protein: CASSPGTVTYEQYF
CDR3 DNA: TGTGCCAGCAGCCCCGGGACAGTGACCTACGAGCAGTACTTC

V gene: TRBV5-1
clone size: few
D gene: TRBD2
J gene: TRBJ2-6
CDR3 protein: CASSIGLGKLANGANVLTF
CDR3 DNA: TGCGCCAGCAGCATTGGACTGGGGAAACTAGCGAACGGGGCCAACGTCCTGACTTTC

V gene: TRBV7-3
clone size: few
D gene: .
J gene: TRBJ1-6
CDR3 protein: CASSLTGDLYNSPLHF
CDR3 DNA: TGTGCCAGCAGCTTAACTGGGGACCTTTATAATTCACCCCTCCACTTT

V gene: TRBV20-1
clone size: few
D gene: .
J gene: TRBJ1-4
CDR3 protein: CSASSPGRGFGKLFF
CDR3 DNA: TGCAGTGCTAGTAGTCCAGGGAGGGGTTTCGGAAAACTGTTTTTT

V gene: TRBV5-1
clone size: few
D gene: TRBD1
J gene: TRBJ1-4
CDR3 protein: CASSSDRGNEKLFF
CDR3 DNA: TGCGCCAGCAGCTCTGACAGGGGAAATGAAAAACTGTTTTTT

V gene: TRBV20-1
clone size: few
D gene: .
J gene: TRBJ2-7
CDR3 protein: CSARLPGETYEQYF
CDR3 DNA: TGCAGTGCTAGGCTTCCAGGCGAAACCTACGAGCAGTACTTC

V gene: TRBV25-1
clone size: few
D gene: .
J gene: TRBJ1-2
CDR3 protein: CASKGDGNAGYGYTF
CDR3 DNA: TGTGCCAGCAAGGGAGACGGCAATGCGGGCTATGGCTACACCTTC

V gene: TRBV28
clone size: few
D gene: TRBD1
J gene: TRBJ1-6
CDR3 protein: CASSIRTGVIDNSPLHF
CDR3 DNA: TGTGCCAGCAGTATCCGGACAGGGGTGATTGATAATTCACCCCTCCACTTT

V gene: TRBV14
clone size: few
D gene: .
J gene: TRBJ1-1
CDR3 protein: CASSQRGAVNTEAFF
CDR3 DNA: TGTGCCAGCAGCCAACGTGGGGCGGTGAACACTGAAGCTTTCTTT

V gene: TRBV6-5
clone size: .
D gene: TRBD1
J gene: TRBJ2-3
CDR3 protein: CASSYRDRGYGTDTQYF
CDR3 DNA: TGTGCCAGCAGTTACCGGGACAGGGGGTACGGCACAGATACGCAGTATTTT

V gene: TRBV5-5
clone size: .
D gene: .
J gene: TRBJ2-3
CDR3 protein: CASSLGTRFTDTQYF
CDR3 DNA: TGTGCCAGCAGCTTGGGTACGAGATTCACAGATACGCAGTATTTT

V gene: TRBV3-1
clone size: once
D gene: .
J gene: TRBJ2-7
CDR3 protein: CASSVKPATYEQYF
CDR3 DNA: TGTGCCAGCAGCGTTAAACCGGCAACCTACGAGCAGTACTTC

V gene: TRBV6-5
clone size: .
D gene: .
J gene: TRBJ2-3
CDR3 protein: CASSYSTMTDTQYF
CDR3 DNA: TGTGCCAGCAGTTACTCGACTATGACAGATACGCAGTATTTT

V gene: TRBV20-1
clone size: few
D gene: .
J gene: TRBJ2-1
CDR3 protein: CSAGGQGRTSPLDNEQFF
CDR3 DNA: TGCAGTGCTGGAGGACAGGGCAGGACTAGCCCCCTCGACAATGAGCAGTTCTTC

V gene: TRBV12-3/TRBV12-4
clone size: many
D gene: .
J gene: TRBJ2-7
CDR3 protein: CASSLAGTEQYF
CDR3 DNA: TGTGCCAGCAGTTTAGCGGGTACCGAGCAGTACTTC

V gene: TRBV20-1
clone size: few
D gene: TRBD2
J gene: TRBJ2-5
CDR3 protein: CSARPPSGRARETQYF
CDR3 DNA: TGCAGTGCACGTCCTCCTAGCGGGAGGGCGCGAGAGACCCAGTACTTC

V gene: TRBV10-3
clone size: few
D gene: .
J gene: TRBJ1-1
CDR3 protein: CAISDGVGEAFF
CDR3 DNA: TGTGCCATCAGTGATGGCGTCGGGGAAGCTTTCTTT

V gene: TRBV24-1
clone size: few
D gene: TRBD1
J gene: TRBJ2-2
CDR3 protein: CATKDRSNTGELFF
CDR3 DNA: TGTGCCACCAAGGACAGGTCGAACACCGGGGAGCTGTTTTTT

V gene: TRBV12-3/TRBV12-4
clone size: .
D gene: .
J gene: TRBJ1-2
CDR3 protein: CASSLGGVEGYTF
CDR3 DNA: TGTGCCAGCAGTCTGGGGGGGGTGGAAGGCTACACCTTC

V gene: TRBV20-1
clone size: many
D gene: .
J gene: TRBJ2-7
CDR3 protein: CSAREEYEQYF
CDR3 DNA: TGCAGTGCTAGAGAAGAGTACGAGCAGTACTTC

V gene: TRBV7-8
clone size: .
D gene: TRBD1
J gene: TRBJ2-3
CDR3 protein: CASSSPGTGEDTQYF
CDR3 DNA: TGTGCCAGCAGCTCCCCGGGGACAGGGGAGGATACGCAGTATTTT

V gene: TRBV7-9
clone size: .
D gene: TRBD2
J gene: TRBJ2-7
CDR3 protein: CASISGNSSYEQYF
CDR3 DNA: TGTGCCAGCATAAGCGGGAACAGCTCCTACGAGCAGTACTTC

V gene: TRBV5-1
clone size: .
D gene: TRBD1
J gene: TRBJ1-1
CDR3 protein: CASSAKTGQLLDEAFF
CDR3 DNA: TGCGCCAGCAGCGCAAAGACGGGACAGCTCCTCGATGAAGCTTTCTTT

V gene: TRBV6-2/TRBV6-3
clone size: few
D gene: TRBD1
J gene: TRBJ1-1
CDR3 protein: CASTLPPGTVLNTEAFF
CDR3 DNA: TGTGCCAGCACCCTCCCCCCCGGGACAGTCTTGAACACTGAAGCTTTCTTT

V gene: TRBV15
clone size: .
D gene: TRBD1
J gene: TRBJ2-5
CDR3 protein: CATSRVGERRGQATQYF
CDR3 DNA: TGTGCCACCAGCAGAGTGGGGGAGCGCAGGGGGCAGGCGACCCAGTACTTC

V gene: TRBV2
clone size: .
D gene: .
J gene: TRBJ1-6
CDR3 protein: CASSADSFNSPLHF
CDR3 DNA: TGTGCCAGCAGCGCGGACAGTTTTAATTCACCCCTCCACTTT

V gene: TRBV7-8
clone size: few
D gene: .
J gene: TRBJ1-6
CDR3 protein: CASSIQNSPLHF
CDR3 DNA: TGTGCCAGCAGCATACAGAATTCACCCCTCCACTTT

V gene: TRBV6-5
clone size: .
D gene: .
J gene: TRBJ1-4
CDR3 protein: CASSYSSAVGEKLFF
CDR3 DNA: TGTGCCAGCAGTTACTCGAGTGCAGTTGGTGAAAAACTGTTTTTT

V gene: TRBV18
clone size: few
D gene: .
J gene: TRBJ1-6
CDR3 protein: CASSPRGQDNSPLHF
CDR3 DNA: TGTGCCAGCTCACCAAGAGGGCAGGATAATTCACCCCTCCACTTT

V gene: TRBV7-2
clone size: few
D gene: TRBD1
J gene: TRBJ2-5
CDR3 protein: CASSLQGRQETQYF
CDR3 DNA: TGTGCCAGCAGTCTACAGGGGCGCCAAGAGACCCAGTACTTC

V gene: TRBV6-2/TRBV6-3
clone size: .
D gene: TRBD2
J gene: TRBJ2-1
CDR3 protein: CASSSFLAGGYNEQFF
CDR3 DNA: TGTGCCAGCAGTTCGTTTCTAGCGGGGGGATACAATGAGCAGTTCTTC

V gene: TRBV5-1
clone size: few
D gene: .
J gene: TRBJ2-5
CDR3 protein: CASSWASIETQYF
CDR3 DNA: TGCGCCAGCAGCTGGGCCAGTATAGAGACCCAGTACTTC

V gene: TRBV6-6
clone size: .
D gene: TRBD1
J gene: TRBJ2-5
CDR3 protein: CAGRDRDQETQYF
CDR3 DNA: TGTGCCGGACGGGACAGGGACCAAGAGACCCAGTACTTC